This T cell receptor (beta chain) was sequenced during a study of cytomegalovirus exposure and HLA in healthy donors (dated by TCRdb to the late 2010s). About the full investigation: According to a later analysis, one platform produced both the 120 validation repertoires and the 666 repertoires of the first cohort. The study aimed to test whether cataloging public T cell receptors could reveal signatures of past pathogen exposure. In addition to the first cohort of several hundred subjects, a separate validation cohort of around 110 different subjects was used. High-throughput TCR immunosequencing, statistical association of individual TCRs with disease status, and machine learning were combined to predict cytomegalovirus infection status.

Results the study describes overall, beyond this receptor: The validation cohort had no HLA typing available for a later analysis, so co-occurrence within that cohort was assessed over all 130 or so repertoires. In vitro tests confirmed that three of the cytomegalovirus-associated TCR beta chains recognize cytomegalovirus antigens. In the study, some 160 TCR beta chains were listed as associated with cytomegalovirus. The classifier was reported to diagnose cytomegalovirus status with high specificity and sensitivity in both the original and validation cohorts. In a later analysis, TCRs clustered in the first cohort were found to also tend to co-occur in the 120 or so validation repertoires, with 85% to 95% of cluster scores above 0. Most TCR sequences were observed very rarely across donors, whereas some public TCRs were present in many individuals. The authors suggested that the approach could potentially be extended to other disease states and immunological phenotypes.

Trimming at the junction amounts to 3 bases on V and 3 bases on J, and the germline ends lie 15 bases apart. For CDR1 and CDR2, the germline V gene lists SGDLS and YYNGEE. The CDR3 covers 15 residues, taking in both the cysteine and the phenylalanine. Only the CDR3 region is kept as DNA, spanning 45 bases read in frame from base 1. A word on this clone: No antigen is known for it. It has no much larger one-base neighbor in the sample; base qualities were not kept.

The donors belonged to the validation cohort of over a hundred subjects, which was separate from the approximately 610-subject first cohort. Libraries were built with the immunoSEQ multiplex PCR assay. As for the authors' bioinformatics: A statistical classification framework was built to diagnose cytomegalovirus status from the catalog of TCR beta chain sequences. The table comes from immuneACCESS by way of TCRdb, which keeps in-frame sequences with V and J called. Part of the clones is missing from these tables; in studies checked, under half for an unresolved V gene and the rest for unknown reasons. The DNA was the basis for D and trimming; V, J and clone size are from that table. In this sample the table shows about 78,000 clones, less than 96% of which occur a single time. The ten largest account for 1.6% of the sample.

The receptor was isolated from a man aged 18 to 35 in good health and CMV-seropositive. The sample consisted of PBMCs. The rearranged chain carries TRBV9 and TRBJ1-1, and the D gene may be TRBD1, 6 bases matching. In nucleotides, the sequence is TGTGCCAGCAGCGCGAAACAGGGTGGGGACACTGAAGCTTTCTTT. It translates as CASSAKQGGDTEAFF. Extended through the reference TRBV9 and TRBJ1-1 proteins, this CDR3 yields the full variable domain: DSGVTQTPKHLITATGQRVTLRCSPRSGDLSVYWYQQSLDQGLQFLIQYYNGEERAKGNILERFSAQQFPDLHSELNLSSLELGDSALYFCASSAKQGGDTEAFFGQGTRLTVV.